This TCR beta chain appears in the sequencing data of a study of cytomegalovirus exposure and HLA in healthy donors. CDR1 and CDR2 (germline): SQVTM, ANQGSEA. The CDR3 is made up of 16 amino acids. The ends lost 3 bases at V and 5 bases at J; junction bases unmatched: 11. Regarding the study as a whole: Researchers catalogued some 160 TCR beta chains as cytomegalovirus-associated. According to an earlier analysis, most TCR beta V segments yielded productive rearrangements about 90% or about 30% of the time. In a later analysis, at a false discovery rate of 0.05, 16,951 TCR beta sequences were associated with HLA alleles. A later look showed TCR association rates differing by HLA locus, highest for DRB1 and lowest for HLA-C.

Notes on this clone: Antigen specificity is unknown.

PCR employed 60 Vbeta and 13 Jbeta primers. TCRdb keeps only in-frame clones here, not all; method: immunoSEQ multiplex PCR. The table records some 90,000 clones, roughly 78% of them present only once. This rearrangement joins TRBV29-1 to TRBJ2-2, with 8 bases identical to TRBD1. The clonotype comes from a male donor in good health and CMV-seropositive. The sequenced sample consisted of PBMCs. CDR3 sequence reads: CSVERSDRVGTGELFF. CDR3 in DNA: TGCAGCGTTGAGAGATCGGACAGGGTGGGGACCGGGGAGCTGTTTTTT.